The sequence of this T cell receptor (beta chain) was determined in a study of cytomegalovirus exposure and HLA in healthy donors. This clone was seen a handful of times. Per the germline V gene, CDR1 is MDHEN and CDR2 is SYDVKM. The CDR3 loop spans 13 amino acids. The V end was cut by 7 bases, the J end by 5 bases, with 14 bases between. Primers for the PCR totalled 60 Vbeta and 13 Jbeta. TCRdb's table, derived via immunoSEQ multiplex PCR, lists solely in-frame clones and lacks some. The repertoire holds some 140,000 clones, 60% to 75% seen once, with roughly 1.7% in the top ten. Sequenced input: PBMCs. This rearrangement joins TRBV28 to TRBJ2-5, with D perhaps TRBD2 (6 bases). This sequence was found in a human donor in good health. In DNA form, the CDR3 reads TGTGCCAGCACATTAGCGGCAAGCGAGACCCAGTACTTC. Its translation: CASTLAASETQYF.